A selection of T cell receptor beta chains follows, all from one sample in a study of blood T cell repertoires in COVID-19. The table came from immunoSEQ multiplex PCR; TCRdb's copy has only in-frame clones and leaves some out. The sample has around 140,000 clones, over 70% seen once; the top ten hold just under 2%. Sequenced sample: peripheral blood. The receptors were gathered from an older woman with acute or convalescent COVID-19. The CDR3 runs from the conserved cysteine through the conserved F or W. Each record gives: V gene, J gene, D gene, clone size, CDR3 length, CDR3 protein, CDR3 DNA. D genes are given only for firm matches. Part of the rows lack a size; the others show once, few, many or a class for expanded clones.

TRBV5-1,TRBJ2-5,-,-,16,CASSLGGPRGQETQYF,TGCGCCAGCAGCTTGGGAGGGCCTAGAGGGCAAGAGACCCAGTACTTC
TRBV30,TRBJ1-2,-,few,12,CAWDDVGYGYTF,TGTGCCTGGGACGACGTCGGGTATGGCTACACCTTC
TRBV19,TRBJ2-6,TRBD1,-,17,CASSIRTGGSGANVLTF,TGTGCCAGTAGTATTCGGACAGGGGGCTCTGGGGCCAACGTCCTGACTTTC
TRBV3-1/TRBV3-2,TRBJ1-6,TRBD1,few,17,CASSQGDRGRGLSPLHF,TGTGCCAGCAGCCAAGGGGACAGGGGAAGAGGTTTATCACCCCTCCACTTT
TRBV7-6,TRBJ2-7,-,once,11,CASSNQGEQYF,TGTGCCAGCAGCAACCAGGGGGAGCAGTACTTC
TRBV15,TRBJ1-5,TRBD1,-,15,CATSRSGQANQPQHF,TGTGCCACCAGCAGATCGGGACAGGCTAATCAGCCCCAGCATTTT
TRBV7-9,TRBJ1-1,-,-,17,CASSLSPLSTGGTEAFF,TGTGCCAGCAGCTTATCCCCGTTATCAACCGGGGGCACTGAAGCTTTCTTT
TRBV11-1,TRBJ2-1,TRBD2,-,15,CASSGGEHTYNEQFF,TGTGCCAGCAGCGGGGGGGAGCATACCTACAATGAGCAGTTCTTC
TRBV3-1/TRBV3-2,TRBJ2-5,-,-,17,CASSHGTSSRQGETQYF,TGTGCCAGCAGCCACGGGACTTCCAGTCGACAGGGAGAGACCCAGTACTTC
TRBV30,TRBJ2-1,-,-,13,CAWSPGLLQPQFF,TGTGCCTGGAGTCCGGGACTCCTTCAACCCCAGTTCTTC
TRBV7-8,TRBJ2-2,TRBD2,-,16,CASSLDPGGKTGELFF,TGTGCCAGCAGCTTAGACCCGGGAGGAAAAACCGGGGAGCTGTTTTTT
TRBV28,TRBJ1-5,-,-,13,CASSLRSPPPQHF,TGTGCCAGCAGTTTACGGAGCCCGCCACCCCAGCATTTT
TRBV30,TRBJ2-7,TRBD1,-,14,CAWSAGQVSYEQYF,TGTGCCTGGAGTGCCGGACAGGTCTCCTACGAGCAGTACTTC
TRBV30,TRBJ1-1,-,-,12,CAWSVRLAGTFF,TGTGCCTGGAGTGTAAGGCTGGCAGGGACTTTCTTT
TRBV3-1/TRBV3-2,TRBJ2-2,-,once,12,CASSFTAGELFF,TGTGCCAGCAGCTTTACGGCCGGGGAGCTGTTTTTT
TRBV28,TRBJ1-4,TRBD1,-,15,CASSLPGTGGEKLFF,TGTGCCAGCAGTTTGCCTGGGACAGGGGGGGAAAAACTGTTTTTT
TRBV11-1,TRBJ2-1,TRBD2,few,13,CASGGGSANEQFF,TGTGCCAGCGGGGGGGGTTCGGCCAATGAGCAGTTCTTC
TRBV7-8,TRBJ2-7,-,-,15,CASSLEGGTVHEQYF,TGTGCCAGCAGCTTAGAAGGCGGGACAGTCCACGAGCAGTACTTC
TRBV19,TRBJ2-7,-,-,15,CASSLIHGGSYEQYF,TGTGCCAGTAGTCTTATTCACGGGGGCTCCTACGAGCAGTACTTC
TRBV5-8,TRBJ1-1,TRBD1,once,14,CASSKRTGNTEAFF,TGTGCCAGCAGCAAGCGGACAGGGAACACTGAAGCTTTCTTT
TRBV28,TRBJ2-7,-,-,15,CASWDRGKSPYEQYF,TGTGCCAGCTGGGATAGGGGGAAGAGCCCGTACGAGCAGTACTTC
TRBV9,TRBJ1-5,TRBD1,once,16,CASSATGGAGNQPQHF,TGTGCCAGCAGCGCGACAGGGGGCGCGGGCAATCAGCCCCAGCATTTT
TRBV19,TRBJ2-3,TRBD2,few,17,CASSIRGIAGASDTQYF,TGTGCCAGTAGTATAAGGGGTATAGCGGGAGCTTCAGATACGCAGTATTTT
TRBV6-6,TRBJ1-5,-,-,12,CASSFGDQPQHF,TGTGCCAGCAGTTTCGGGGATCAGCCCCAGCATTTT
TRBV28,TRBJ1-5,-,once,17,CASSAPQLRQGNQPQHF,TGTGCCAGCAGTGCCCCCCAGCTCCGGCAGGGTAATCAGCCCCAGCATTTT
TRBV21-1,TRBJ2-7,-,-,17,CASSKVCDKGFTYEQYF,TGTGCCAGCAGCAAAGTCTGCGACAAGGGGTTTACCTACGAGCAGTACTTC
TRBV27,TRBJ1-2,TRBD1,-,14,CASSFDRALYGYTF,TGTGCCAGCAGTTTCGACAGGGCACTGTATGGCTACACCTTC
TRBV28,TRBJ2-7,-,-,17,CASSLWGALASFGEQYF,TGTGCCAGCAGTTTATGGGGGGCTCTCGCAAGCTTTGGGGAGCAGTACTTC
TRBV2,TRBJ2-1,-,-,15,CASSEGTLGGNEQFF,TGTGCCAGCAGTGAGGGAACACTAGGCGGCAATGAGCAGTTCTTC
TRBV5-1,TRBJ1-2,TRBD1,-,15,CASSSSPGGSYGYTF,TGCGCCAGCAGCTCCTCGCCAGGGGGATCCTATGGCTACACCTTC
TRBV6-1,TRBJ1-2,-,once,15,CASSERLETGYGYTF,TGTGCCAGCAGTGAAAGATTGGAGACCGGCTATGGCTACACCTTC
TRBV28,TRBJ2-7,-,-,15,CASSSHGRSSYEQYF,TGTGCCAGCAGCAGCCACGGAAGGAGCTCCTACGAGCAGTACTTC
TRBV6-5,TRBJ1-1,-,-,16,CASSLRDIRGGTEAFF,TGTGCCAGCAGTTTAAGGGACATCCGAGGGGGCACTGAAGCTTTCTTT
TRBV11-2,TRBJ2-2,TRBD2,-,12,CASSSFGEGLFF,TGTGCCAGCAGCTCCTTTGGGGAGGGGCTGTTTTTT
TRBV9,TRBJ2-7,TRBD1,-,14,CASSPGQAPYEQYF,TGTGCCAGCAGCCCCGGACAGGCTCCCTACGAGCAGTACTTC
TRBV19,TRBJ1-6,TRBD1,-,15,CASSWDRGYSSPLHF,TGTGCCAGTAGCTGGGACAGGGGGTATAGCTCACCCCTCCACTTT
TRBV19,TRBJ1-3,-,-,13,CASTQVSGNTIYF,TGTGCCAGCACACAAGTCTCTGGAAACACCATATATTTT
TRBV28,TRBJ1-6,-,-,16,CASSFGPLGGNSPLHF,TGTGCCAGCAGTTTTGGGCCGCTGGGAGGTAATTCACCCCTCCACTTT
TRBV7-3,TRBJ2-1,-,few,15,CASSLNILSYNEQFF,TGTGCCAGCAGCTTAAATATTCTCTCCTACAATGAGCAGTTCTTC
TRBV29-1,TRBJ2-1,-,-,15,CSVEDPRGSYNEQFF,TGCAGCGTTGAAGACCCCAGGGGTTCCTACAATGAGCAGTTCTTC
TRBV9,TRBJ2-1,-,-,18,CASSPPRKEGGGYNEQFF,TGTGCCAGCAGCCCCCCGCGAAAAGAGGGAGGAGGCTACAATGAGCAGTTCTTC
TRBV6-5,TRBJ1-2,-,-,14,CASSYWAGSYGYTF,TGTGCCAGCAGTTACTGGGCGGGTTCGTATGGCTACACCTTC
TRBV5-1,TRBJ2-7,-,-,16,CASSLGRQALSYEQYF,TGCGCCAGCAGCTTGGGGCGACAGGCCCTCTCCTACGAGCAGTACTTC
TRBV25-1,TRBJ2-1,-,-,11,CASLRSNEQFF,TGTGCCAGCCTCCGGTCGAATGAGCAGTTCTTC
TRBV5-1,TRBJ2-1,TRBD2,-,15,CASRVAGTNYNEQFF,TGCGCCAGCAGAGTAGCGGGGACCAATTACAATGAGCAGTTCTTC
TRBV7-9,TRBJ2-2,-,-,16,CASSLFPQTNTGELFF,TGTGCCAGCAGCCTCTTTCCACAGACGAACACCGGGGAGCTGTTTTTT
TRBV24-1,TRBJ2-1,TRBD2,once,15,CATSGLAGVGNEQFF,TGTGCCACCAGTGGTTTAGCGGGAGTAGGCAATGAGCAGTTCTTC
TRBV23-1,TRBJ2-2,TRBD2,-,18,CASSQSPSGNVGTGELFF,TGCGCCAGCAGTCAATCGCCTAGCGGGAACGTTGGGACCGGGGAGCTGTTTTTT
TRBV5-1,TRBJ1-5,-,-,13,CASSKGQGQPQHF,TGCGCCAGCAGCAAGGGACAAGGACAGCCCCAGCATTTT
TRBV27,TRBJ2-1,TRBD2,-,18,CASSSGLAGVITYNEQFF,TGTGCCAGCAGTTCTGGACTAGCGGGAGTCATCACCTACAATGAGCAGTTCTTC